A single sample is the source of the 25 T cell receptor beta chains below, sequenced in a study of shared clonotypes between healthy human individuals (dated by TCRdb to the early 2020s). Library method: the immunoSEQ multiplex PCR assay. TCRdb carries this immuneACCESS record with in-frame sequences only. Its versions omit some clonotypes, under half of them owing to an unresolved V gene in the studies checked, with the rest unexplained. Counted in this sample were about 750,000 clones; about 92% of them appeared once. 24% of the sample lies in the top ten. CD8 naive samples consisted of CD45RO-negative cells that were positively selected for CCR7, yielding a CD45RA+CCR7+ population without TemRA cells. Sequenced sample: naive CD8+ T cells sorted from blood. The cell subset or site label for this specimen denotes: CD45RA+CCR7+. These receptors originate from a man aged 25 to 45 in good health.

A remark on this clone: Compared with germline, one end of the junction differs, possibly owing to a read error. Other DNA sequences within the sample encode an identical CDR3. The CDR3 reads CACPDRESYNEQFF. As DNA, the CDR3 is TGTGCCTGCCCGGACAGGGAATCCTATAATGAGCAGTTCTTC. This chain joins TRBV30 and TRBJ2-1, with 8 positions matching TRBD1. Germline V gene data show CDR1 as GTSNPN and CDR2 as SVGIG (reference sequence). This CDR3 is 14 amino acids long.

CDR3 loop: CASSQIGEGGDEKLFF. CDR3 bases: TGCGCCAGCAGCCAAATAGGGGAGGGAGGGGATGAAAAACTGTTTTTT. The chain couples TRBV5-1 to TRBJ1-4; D might be TRBD1 (5 bases). The CDR3 spans 16 residues. Germline CDR1 is SGHRS and CDR2 is YFSETQ. V was clipped by 4 bases and J by 6 bases, with 19 bases between them.

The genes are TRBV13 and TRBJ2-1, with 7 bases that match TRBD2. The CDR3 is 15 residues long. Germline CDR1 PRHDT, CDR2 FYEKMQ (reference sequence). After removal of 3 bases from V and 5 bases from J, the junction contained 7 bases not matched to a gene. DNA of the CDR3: TGTGCCAGCAGCTTTGGCCGCGGGAGAAACAATGAGCAGTTCTTC. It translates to CASSFGRGRNNEQFF.

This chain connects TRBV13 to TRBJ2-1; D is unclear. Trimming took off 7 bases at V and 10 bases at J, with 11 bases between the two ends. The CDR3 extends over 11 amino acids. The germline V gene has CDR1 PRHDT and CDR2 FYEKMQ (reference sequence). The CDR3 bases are TGTGCCAGCACCCGATCTGAAGAGCAGTTCTTC. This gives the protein CASTRSEEQFF.

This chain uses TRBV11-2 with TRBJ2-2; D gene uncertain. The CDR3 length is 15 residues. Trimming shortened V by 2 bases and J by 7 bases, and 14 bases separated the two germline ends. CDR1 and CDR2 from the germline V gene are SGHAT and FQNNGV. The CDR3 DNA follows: TGTGCCAGCAGCTTAAGTGGCTCCCTGGGCGGGGAGCTGTTTTTT. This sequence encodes CASSLSGSLGGELFF.

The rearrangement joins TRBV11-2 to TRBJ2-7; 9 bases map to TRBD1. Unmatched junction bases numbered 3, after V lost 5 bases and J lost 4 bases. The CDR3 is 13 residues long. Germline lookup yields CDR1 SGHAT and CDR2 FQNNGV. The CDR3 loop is CASSTGGSYEQYF. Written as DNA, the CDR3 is TGTGCCAGCAGCACAGGGGGCTCGTACGAGCAGTACTTC.

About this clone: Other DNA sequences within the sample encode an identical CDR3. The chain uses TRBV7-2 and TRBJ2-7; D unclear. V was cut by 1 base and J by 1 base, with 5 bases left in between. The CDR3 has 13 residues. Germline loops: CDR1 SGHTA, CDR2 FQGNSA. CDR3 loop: CASSLGVSYEQYF. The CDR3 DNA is TGTGCCAGCAGCTTAGGGGTATCCTACGAGCAGTACTTC.

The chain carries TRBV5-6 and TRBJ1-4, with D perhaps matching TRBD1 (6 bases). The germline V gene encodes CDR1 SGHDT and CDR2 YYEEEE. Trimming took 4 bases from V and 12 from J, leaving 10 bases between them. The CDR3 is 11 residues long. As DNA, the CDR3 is TGTGCCAGCAGCAAGGAGGGGGAACTGTTTTTT. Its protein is CASSKEGELFF.

The CDR3 loop reads CASSLAGGKTEAFF. The CDR3 nucleotides read TGTGCCAGCAGCTTAGCAGGGGGCAAGACTGAAGCTTTCTTT. V gene TRBV13 combines with J gene TRBJ1-1; 8 positions match TRBD1. CDR1 is PRHDT and CDR2 is FYEKMQ in the germline V gene (reference sequence). There are 14 residues in the CDR3. V was clipped by 1 base and J by 5 bases; unmatched bases: 3.

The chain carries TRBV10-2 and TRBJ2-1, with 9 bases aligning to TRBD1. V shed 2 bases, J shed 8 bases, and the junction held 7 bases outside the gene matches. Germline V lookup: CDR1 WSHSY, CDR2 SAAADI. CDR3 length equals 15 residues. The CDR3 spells CASSEAWTGVYEQFF. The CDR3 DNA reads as TGCGCCAGCAGTGAGGCTTGGACAGGGGTGTATGAGCAGTTCTTC.

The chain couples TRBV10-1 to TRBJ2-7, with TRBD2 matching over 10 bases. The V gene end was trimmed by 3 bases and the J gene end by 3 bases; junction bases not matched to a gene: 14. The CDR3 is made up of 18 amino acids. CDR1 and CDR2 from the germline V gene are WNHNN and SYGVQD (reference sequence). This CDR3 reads CASSDSPYGTSENYEQYF. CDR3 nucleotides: TGCGCCAGCAGTGATTCACCTTATGGGACTAGCGAAAACTACGAGCAGTACTTC.

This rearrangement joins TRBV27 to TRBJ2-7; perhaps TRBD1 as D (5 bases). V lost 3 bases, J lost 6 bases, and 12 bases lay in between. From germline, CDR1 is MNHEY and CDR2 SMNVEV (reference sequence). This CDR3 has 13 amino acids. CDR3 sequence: CASSFSQGVEQYF. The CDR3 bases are TGTGCCAGCAGTTTTTCCCAAGGGGTCGAGCAGTACTTC.

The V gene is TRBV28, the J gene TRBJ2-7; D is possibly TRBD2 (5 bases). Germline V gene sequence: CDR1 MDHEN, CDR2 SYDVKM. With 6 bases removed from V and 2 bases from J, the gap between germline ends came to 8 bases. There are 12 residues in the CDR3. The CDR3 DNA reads TGTGCCAGCAGGTCACTAGCCTACGAGCAGTACTTC. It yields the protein CASRSLAYEQYF.

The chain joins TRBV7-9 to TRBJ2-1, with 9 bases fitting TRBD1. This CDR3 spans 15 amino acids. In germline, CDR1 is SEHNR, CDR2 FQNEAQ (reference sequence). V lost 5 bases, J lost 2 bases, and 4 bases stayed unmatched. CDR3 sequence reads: CASSADRGTYNEQFF. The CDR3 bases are TGTGCCAGCAGCGCGGACAGGGGAACCTACAATGAGCAGTTCTTC. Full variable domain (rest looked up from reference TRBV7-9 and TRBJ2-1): DTGVSQNPRHKITKRGQNVTFRCDPISEHNRLYWYRQTLGQGPEFLTYFQNEAQLEKSRLLSDRFSAERPKGSFSTLEIQRTEQGDSAMYLCASSADRGTYNEQFFGPGTRLTVL.

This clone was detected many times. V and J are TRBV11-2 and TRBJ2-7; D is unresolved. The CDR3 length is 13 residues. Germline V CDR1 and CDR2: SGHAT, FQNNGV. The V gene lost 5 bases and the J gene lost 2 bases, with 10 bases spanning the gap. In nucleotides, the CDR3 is TGTGCCAGCAGCATCGGGCCGACCTACGAGCAGTACTTC. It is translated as CASSIGPTYEQYF.

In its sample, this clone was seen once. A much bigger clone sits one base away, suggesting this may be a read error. CDR3 in amino acids: CASSPGQNYEQYF. The CDR3 region has the DNA TGTGCCAGCAGTCCGGGACAGAACTACGAGCAGTACTTC. The J gene is TRBJ2-7, the V gene TRBV2; the match to TRBD1 covers 7 bases. This CDR3 comprises 13 residues. The V gene's germline CDR1 is SNHLY and CDR2 FYNNEI. Trimming cost V 5 bases and J 3 bases; bases outside gene matches: 4.

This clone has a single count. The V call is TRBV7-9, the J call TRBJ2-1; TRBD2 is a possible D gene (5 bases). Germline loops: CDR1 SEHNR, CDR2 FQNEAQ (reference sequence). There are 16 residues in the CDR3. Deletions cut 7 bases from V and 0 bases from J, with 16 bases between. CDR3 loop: CASIDGEAVSYNEQFF. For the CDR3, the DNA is TGTGCCAGCATAGACGGAGAAGCGGTCTCCTACAATGAGCAGTTCTTC.

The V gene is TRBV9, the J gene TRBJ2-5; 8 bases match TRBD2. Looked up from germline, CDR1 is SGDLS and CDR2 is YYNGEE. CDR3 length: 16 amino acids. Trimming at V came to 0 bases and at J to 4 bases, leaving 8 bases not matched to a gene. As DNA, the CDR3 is TGTGCCAGCAGCGTAGAACCAGCGGGAGTGGGAGAGACCCAGTACTTC. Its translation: CASSVEPAGVGETQYF. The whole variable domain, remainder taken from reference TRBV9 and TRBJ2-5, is DSGVTQTPKHLITATGQRVTLRCSPRSGDLSVYWYQQSLDQGLQFLIQYYNGEERAKGNILERFSAQQFPDLHSELNLSSLELGDSALYFCASSVEPAGVGETQYFGPGTRLLVL.

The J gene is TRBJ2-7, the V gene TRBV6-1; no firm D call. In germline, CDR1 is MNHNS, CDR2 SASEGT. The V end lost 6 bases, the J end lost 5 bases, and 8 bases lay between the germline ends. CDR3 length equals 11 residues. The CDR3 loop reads CASSGFNEQYF. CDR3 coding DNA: TGTGCCAGCAGCGGCTTCAACGAGCAGTACTTC.

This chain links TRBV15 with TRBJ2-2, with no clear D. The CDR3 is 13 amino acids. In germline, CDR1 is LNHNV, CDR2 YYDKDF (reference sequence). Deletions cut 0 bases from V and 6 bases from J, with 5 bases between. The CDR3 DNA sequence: TGTGCCACCAGCAGAGATAGACCCGGGGAGCTGTTTTTT. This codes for CATSRDRPGELFF.

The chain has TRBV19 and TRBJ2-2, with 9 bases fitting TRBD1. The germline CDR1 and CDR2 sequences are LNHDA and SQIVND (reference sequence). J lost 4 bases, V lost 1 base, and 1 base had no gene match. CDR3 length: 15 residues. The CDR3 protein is CASSIVGQGTGELFF. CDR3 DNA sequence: TGTGCCAGTAGTATAGTGGGACAGGGCACCGGGGAGCTGTTTTTT.

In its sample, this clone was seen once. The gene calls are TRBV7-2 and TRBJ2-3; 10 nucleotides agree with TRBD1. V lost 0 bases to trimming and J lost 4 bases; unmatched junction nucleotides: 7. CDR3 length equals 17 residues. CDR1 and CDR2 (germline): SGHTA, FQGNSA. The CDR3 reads CASSLAISGTGADTQYF. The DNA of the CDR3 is TGTGCCAGCAGCTTAGCCATCTCCGGGACAGGGGCAGATACGCAGTATTTT.

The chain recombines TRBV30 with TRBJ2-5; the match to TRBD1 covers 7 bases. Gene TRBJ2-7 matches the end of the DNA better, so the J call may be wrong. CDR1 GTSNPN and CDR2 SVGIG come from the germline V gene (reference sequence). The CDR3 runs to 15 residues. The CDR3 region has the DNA TGTGCCTGGAGCTCCGAAAACAGGGGCTCCTACGAGCAGTACTTC. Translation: CAWSSENRGSYEQYF.

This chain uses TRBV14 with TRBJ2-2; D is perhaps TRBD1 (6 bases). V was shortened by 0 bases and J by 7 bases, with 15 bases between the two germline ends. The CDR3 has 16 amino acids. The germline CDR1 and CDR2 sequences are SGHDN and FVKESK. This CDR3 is CASSQDRAGDGGELFF. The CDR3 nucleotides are TGTGCCAGCAGCCAAGATAGAGCAGGGGACGGCGGGGAGCTGTTTTTT.

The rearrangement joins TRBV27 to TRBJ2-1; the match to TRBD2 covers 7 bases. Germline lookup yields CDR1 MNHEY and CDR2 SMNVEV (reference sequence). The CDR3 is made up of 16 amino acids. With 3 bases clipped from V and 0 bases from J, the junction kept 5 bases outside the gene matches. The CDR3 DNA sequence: TGTGCCAGCAGTTTTGGGGGGGGAGGCTCCTACAATGAGCAGTTCTTC. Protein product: CASSFGGGGSYNEQFF.